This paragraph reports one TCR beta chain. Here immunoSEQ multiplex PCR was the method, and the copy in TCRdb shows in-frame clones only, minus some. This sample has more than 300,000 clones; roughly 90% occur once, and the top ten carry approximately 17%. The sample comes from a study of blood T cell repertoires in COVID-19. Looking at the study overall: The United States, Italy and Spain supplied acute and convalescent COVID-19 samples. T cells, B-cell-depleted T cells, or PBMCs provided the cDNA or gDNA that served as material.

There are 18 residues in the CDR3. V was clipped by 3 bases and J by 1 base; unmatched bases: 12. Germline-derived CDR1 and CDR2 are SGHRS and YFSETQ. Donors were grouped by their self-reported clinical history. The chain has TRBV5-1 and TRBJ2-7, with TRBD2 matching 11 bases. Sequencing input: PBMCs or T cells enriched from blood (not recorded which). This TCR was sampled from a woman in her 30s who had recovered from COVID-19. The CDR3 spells CASSSGWTSGRGSYEQYF. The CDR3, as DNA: TGCGCCAGCAGCTCCGGCTGGACTAGCGGGCGGGGATCCTACGAGCAGTACTTC. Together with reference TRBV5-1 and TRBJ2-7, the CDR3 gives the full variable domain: KAGVTQTPRYLIKTRGQQVTLSCSPISGHRSVSWYQQTPGQGLQFLFEYFSETQRNKGNFPGRFSGRQFSNSRSEMNVSTLELGDSALYLCASSSGWTSGRGSYEQYFGPGTRLTVT.